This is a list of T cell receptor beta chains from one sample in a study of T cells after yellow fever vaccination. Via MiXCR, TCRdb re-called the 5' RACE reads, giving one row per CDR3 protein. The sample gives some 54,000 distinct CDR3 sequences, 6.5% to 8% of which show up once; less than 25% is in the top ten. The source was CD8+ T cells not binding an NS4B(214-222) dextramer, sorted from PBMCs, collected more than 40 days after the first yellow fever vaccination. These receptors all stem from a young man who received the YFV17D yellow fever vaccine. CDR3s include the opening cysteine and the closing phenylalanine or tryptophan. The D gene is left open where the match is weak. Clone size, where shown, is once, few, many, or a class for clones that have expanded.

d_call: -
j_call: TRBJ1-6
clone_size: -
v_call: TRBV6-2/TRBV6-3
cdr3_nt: TGTGCCAGCATTCAAAGGCCGGGACACGATGGGAGCTCCTATAATTCACCCCTCCACTTT
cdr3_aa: CASIQRPGHDGSSYNSPLHF

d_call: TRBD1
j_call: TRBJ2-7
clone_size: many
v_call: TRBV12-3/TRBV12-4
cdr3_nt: TGTGCCAGCAGGTCGGGACAGGGGGCTCTCTACGAGCAGTACTTC
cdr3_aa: CASRSGQGALYEQYF

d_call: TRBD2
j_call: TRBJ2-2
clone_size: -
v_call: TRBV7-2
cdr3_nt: TGTGCCAGCAGCGATCGACTAGCGGGGGGGAACACCGGGGAGCTGTTTTTT
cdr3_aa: CASSDRLAGGNTGELFF

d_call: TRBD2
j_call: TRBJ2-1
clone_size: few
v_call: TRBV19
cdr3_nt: TGTGCCAGTAGGGAGCGGGGGGCAATCTACAATGAGCAGTTCTTC
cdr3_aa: CASRERGAIYNEQFF

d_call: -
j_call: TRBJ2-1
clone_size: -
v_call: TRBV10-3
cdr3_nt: TGTGCAATCACTGTAGGGTATGAGCAGTTCTTC
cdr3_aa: CAITVGYEQFF

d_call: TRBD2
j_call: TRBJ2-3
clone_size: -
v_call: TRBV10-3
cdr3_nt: TGTGCCATCATGGGACTAGCGGGCACAGATACGCAGTATTTT
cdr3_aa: CAIMGLAGTDTQYF

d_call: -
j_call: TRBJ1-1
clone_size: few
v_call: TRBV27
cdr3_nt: TGTGCCAGCAGTTTATTCAGGGCGAACACTGAAGCTTTCTTT
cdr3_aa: CASSLFRANTEAFF

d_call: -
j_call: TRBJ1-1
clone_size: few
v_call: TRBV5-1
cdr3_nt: TGCGCCAGCAGCTTTCCAGGGGATAGCACTGAAGCTTTCTTT
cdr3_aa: CASSFPGDSTEAFF

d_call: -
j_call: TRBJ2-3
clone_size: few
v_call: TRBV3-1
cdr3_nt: TGTGCCAGCAGCCAGGGCGGGATCACAGATACGCAGTATTTT
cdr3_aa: CASSQGGITDTQYF

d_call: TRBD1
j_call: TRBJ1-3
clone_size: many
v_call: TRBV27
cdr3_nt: TGTGCCAGCAGATACACAGGGGGCTCTGGAAACACCATATATTTT
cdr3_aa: CASRYTGGSGNTIYF

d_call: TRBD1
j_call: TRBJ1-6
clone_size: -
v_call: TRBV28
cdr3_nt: TGTGCCAGCAGGACAGGGAGTTCACCCCTCCACTTT
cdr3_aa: CASRTGSSPLHF

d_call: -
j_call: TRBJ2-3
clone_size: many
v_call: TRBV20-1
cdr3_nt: TGCAGTGCTGCCCTCCTAAAGCTAGGGAGCACAGATACGCAGTATTTT
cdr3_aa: CSAALLKLGSTDTQYF

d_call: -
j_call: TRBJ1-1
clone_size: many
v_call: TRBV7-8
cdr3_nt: TGTGCCAGCAGCTTTTTAGGGATCATGAACACTGAAGCTTTCTTT
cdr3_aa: CASSFLGIMNTEAFF

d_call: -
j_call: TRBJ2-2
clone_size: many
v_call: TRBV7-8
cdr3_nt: TGTGCCAGCAGCCCCAGCCGAGGGTTGAACACCGGGGAGCTGTTTTTT
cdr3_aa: CASSPSRGLNTGELFF

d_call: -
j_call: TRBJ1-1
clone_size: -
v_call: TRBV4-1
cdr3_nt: TGCGCCAGCAGCCAAGCACCTCCAGGCAAAGGGAACACTGAAGCTTTCTTT
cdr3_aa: CASSQAPPGKGNTEAFF

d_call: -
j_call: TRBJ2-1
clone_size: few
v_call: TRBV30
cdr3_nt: TGTGCCTGGACCACGGTGGAGGGTGTGGAGCAGTTCTTC
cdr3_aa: CAWTTVEGVEQFF

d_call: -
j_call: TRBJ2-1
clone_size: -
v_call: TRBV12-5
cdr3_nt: TGTGCTAGTGGTTTGGTAATGATTGCAGGGAGCAATGAGCAGTTCTTC
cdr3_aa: CASGLVMIAGSNEQFF

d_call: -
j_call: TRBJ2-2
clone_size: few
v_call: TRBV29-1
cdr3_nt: TGCAGCGCCGCGCCAGGGTTTGGCGGGGAGCTGTTTTTT
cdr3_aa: CSAAPGFGGELFF

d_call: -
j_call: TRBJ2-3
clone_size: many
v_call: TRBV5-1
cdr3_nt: TGCGCCAGCCGGCCCTGGGAAACAGATACGCAGTATTTT
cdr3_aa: CASRPWETDTQYF

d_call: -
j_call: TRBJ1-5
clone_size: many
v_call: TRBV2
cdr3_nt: TGTGCCAGCAGTGAATGGGGCAGACCTAGCAATCAGCCCCAGCATTTT
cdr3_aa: CASSEWGRPSNQPQHF

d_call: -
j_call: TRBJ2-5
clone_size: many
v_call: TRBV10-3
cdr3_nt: TGTGCCATCAGTGAGACGTACCAAGAGACCCAGTACTTC
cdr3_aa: CAISETYQETQYF

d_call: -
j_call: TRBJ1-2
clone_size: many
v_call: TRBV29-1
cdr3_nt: TGCAGCGTCCTCGGCAGATCGGGCTATGGCTACACCTTC
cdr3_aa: CSVLGRSGYGYTF

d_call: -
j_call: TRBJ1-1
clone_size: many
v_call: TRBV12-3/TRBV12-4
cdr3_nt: TGTGCCAGCAGTCTCGGACGGGTCCTTAACACTGAAGCTTTCTTT
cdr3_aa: CASSLGRVLNTEAFF

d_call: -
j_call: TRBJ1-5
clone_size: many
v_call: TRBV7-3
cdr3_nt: TGTGCCAGCAGCTTAACTGGGGCCAATCAGCCCCAGCATTTT
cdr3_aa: CASSLTGANQPQHF